This T cell receptor beta chain was obtained from a study of blood T cell repertoires in COVID-19. The wider study: T cells, B-cell-depleted T cells, or PBMCs supplied cDNA or gDNA.

TCRdb keeps only in-frame clones here, not all; method: immunoSEQ multiplex PCR. The sample records tens of thousands of clones, 65% to 90% being singletons. This clone was seen only once. This CDR3 has 16 amino acids. V shed 3 bases and J shed 0 bases, with 12 bases lying between them. CDR1 and CDR2 from the germline V gene are WNHNN and SYGVQD (reference sequence). The receptor was isolated from a woman at least 80 years old with active or convalescent COVID-19. The rearrangement uses TRBV10-1 and TRBJ1-3; possible D gene TRBD1, 6 bases. The sequenced sample was peripheral blood. The CDR3 sequence: CASSDSEGDSGNTIYF. The CDR3 region has the DNA TGCGCCAGCAGTGACTCTGAGGGGGACTCTGGAAACACCATATATTTT.